The rows below give T cell receptor beta chains drawn from one sample of a study of blood T cells in healthy people across ages. TCRdb re-called the 5' RACE reads through MiXCR, storing one row per CDR3 protein. Of just under 900,000 distinct CDR3 sequences in the sample, more than 25% were seen once. What was sequenced was blood. These receptors all stem from an elderly woman in good health. The CDR3 runs from the conserved cysteine through the conserved F or W. The D gene is left open where the match is weak. Size tells how often a clone was seen (once, few, many) or the class of an expanded clone, and some rows leave it out.

.	TRBV7-2	15	.	TRBJ2-1	TGTGTCAGCAGCTCCGGACAGATAGGGATCCATGAGCAGTTCTTC	CVSSSGQIGIHEQFF
many	TRBV7-2	18	.	TRBJ1-2	TGTGCCAGCAGCCCTACCATACAGATCGCCTGGCGGTCGGATGGCTACACCTTC	CASSPTIQIAWRSDGYTF
few	TRBV10-3	11	TRBD1	TRBJ2-7	TGTGCCACCGGGGACAGGCAGATGCAGTACTTC	CATGDRQMQYF
few	TRBV7-2	16	TRBD1	TRBJ2-7	TGTGCCAGCAGCCAACTCGGACAGGGACGGAACAATGAGCAGTACTTC	CASSQLGQGRNNEQYF
many	TRBV5-1	15	.	TRBJ2-6	TGCGCCAGCAGCCCAGGACAGCCTGGGGCCAACGTCCTGACTTTC	CASSPGQPGANVLTF
few	TRBV11-2	15	TRBD2	TRBJ2-7	TGTGCCAGCAGCTTAGCCCAGCGGGGGGGCCACGAGCAGTACTTC	CASSLAQRGGHEQYF
few	TRBV6-5	14	TRBD2	TRBJ2-1	TGTGCCAGCAGTAAGCGGGGAAGGGACAATGAGCAGTTCTTC	CASSKRGRDNEQFF
many	TRBV20-1	13	.	TRBJ2-5	TGCAGTGCGACTACGGCAGGGACGGAGACCCAGTACTTC	CSATTAGTETQYF
.	TRBV29-1	17	.	TRBJ2-7	TGCAGCGTTGTAGGGTGGGACCAGGACCTAAGCTCCTACGAGCAGTACTTC	CSVVGWDQDLSSYEQYF
.	TRBV14	14	.	TRBJ2-7	TGTGCCAGCTCTTGGACCCCGAGCCCCTACGAGCAGTACTTC	CASSWTPSPYEQYF
many	TRBV10-3	14	TRBD2	TRBJ2-1	TGTGCCATCAGCCCGGGACTAGCGACCAATGAGCAGTTCTTC	CAISPGLATNEQFF
many	TRBV3-1	17	TRBD1	TRBJ2-4	TGTGCCAGCAGCCAACCAACCGGGACAGGGTCCAAAAACATTCAGTACTTC	CASSQPTGTGSKNIQYF
many	TRBV7-9	12	.	TRBJ2-3	TGTGCCAGCAGCTACACAGGGGATACGCAGTATTTT	CASSYTGDTQYF
few	TRBV5-5	16	TRBD1	TRBJ1-2	TGTGCCAGCAGTCCAGTTCCGGGACAGGGATCGGGTGGCTACACCTTC	CASSPVPGQGSGGYTF
.	TRBV12-3/TRBV12-4	13	TRBD1	TRBJ2-7	TGTGCCAGCAGTTTAAAGGGACAGGGCGGGCAGTACTTC	CASSLKGQGGQYF
many	TRBV20-1	16	TRBD1	TRBJ2-3	TGCAGTGCTAGAGCCGGACAGGGGACAAGCACAGATACGCAGTATTTT	CSARAGQGTSTDTQYF
once	TRBV5-1	15	.	TRBJ2-6	TGCGCCAGCAGCTTGGCGGCAGGGAGGGCCAACGTCCTGACTTTC	CASSLAAGRANVLTF
many	TRBV6-2/TRBV6-3	13	TRBD2	TRBJ2-4	TGTGCCAGCAGACCCGGCGGGGGGGCATTTCAGTACTTC	CASRPGGGAFQYF
.	TRBV6-5	14	.	TRBJ1-1	TGTGCCAGCAGTTACAAGGGTCTCGGCACTGAAGCTTGCTTT	CASSYKGLGTEACF
.	TRBV5-1	14	.	TRBJ2-2	TGCGCCAGCAGGCCTCTCACGAACACCGGGGAGCTGTTTTTT	CASRPLTNTGELFF
.	TRBV6-5	15	TRBD1	TRBJ2-3	TGTGCCAGCAGTTATCAGGGGGTTGGTACAGATACGCAGTATTTT	CASSYQGVGTDTQYF
few	TRBV20-1	15	.	TRBJ1-4	TGCAGTGCTAGAGATCTTGAAAGGGGGAATGAAAAACTGTTTTTT	CSARDLERGNEKLFF
many	TRBV20-1	13	.	TRBJ2-3	TGCAGTACCCGGCGTGGAGGCACAGATACGCAGTATTTT	CSTRRGGTDTQYF
many	TRBV6-5	15	.	TRBJ2-7	TGTGCCAGCAGTTACTCTCCTAGGAGGACCTACGAGCAGTACTTC	CASSYSPRRTYEQYF
once	TRBV29-1	12	.	TRBJ1-3	TGCAGCGTTGCCCGCTCTGGAAACACCATATATTTT	CSVARSGNTIYF
.	TRBV18	13	.	TRBJ2-7	TGTGCCAGCTCACCATGGGAGTCCTACGAGCAGTACTTC	CASSPWESYEQYF
.	TRBV10-2	15	.	TRBJ1-4	TGCGCCAGCAGTGATCGGCAGGGAATAAATGAAAAACTGTTTTTT	CASSDRQGINEKLFF
few	TRBV25-1	17	.	TRBJ1-6	TGTGCCAGCAGTGACCTTAGGACGGAGCCCTATAATTCACCCCTCCACTTT	CASSDLRTEPYNSPLHF
few	TRBV7-8	13	.	TRBJ1-4	TGTGCCAGCAGCTTAGATCGGCGGGAAAAACTGTTTTTT	CASSLDRREKLFF
few	TRBV10-1	13	.	TRBJ1-1	TGCGCCAGCAGTGAGTACGGCGGAGATGAAGCTTTCTTT	CASSEYGGDEAFF
once	TRBV7-2	14	.	TRBJ2-3	TGTGCCAGCAGCTTCGGGGATTCTGGAGATACGCAGTATTTT	CASSFGDSGDTQYF
many	TRBV4-3	16	.	TRBJ2-1	TGCGCCAGCAGCCAAGATCGACAGTTAACCTACAATGAGCAGTTCTTC	CASSQDRQLTYNEQFF
.	TRBV20-1	19	.	TRBJ1-5	TGCAGTGCTAGAAGGGGCCAGGGGCCCCACCTCCGTAGCAATCAGCCCCAGCATTTT	CSARRGQGPHLRSNQPQHF
many	TRBV5-1	14	TRBD2	TRBJ2-7	TGCGCCAGCAGCTACAGGACTAGCGCGTACGAGCAGTACTTC	CASSYRTSAYEQYF
many	TRBV20-1	13	.	TRBJ2-3	TGCAGTAGTGAGGCTACCAGCACAGATACGCAGTATTTT	CSSEATSTDTQYF
many	TRBV5-1	23	.	TRBJ1-2	TGCGCCAGCAGCTTGGTACCGCTGGTCCAGGGGCTAATAGGGGCTACCACCGACTATGGCTACACCTTC	CASSLVPLVQGLIGATTDYGYTF